The 21 T cell receptor beta chains presented below share a single source sample, sequenced in a study of blood T cell repertoires in COVID-19 (TCRdb year 2020). To prepare the library, the immunoSEQ multiplex PCR assay was applied. What TCRdb holds here is the immuneACCESS table cut down to in-frame rearrangements. Part of the clones is not present; checked against another copy, under half of the missing clones reflect an unresolved V gene, and the others are unexplained. In this sample the table shows around 190,000 clones, 80% of which occur a single time. The ten largest clones capture around 6.9% of the sample. Material for sequencing was peripheral blood. The receptors stem from a man in his sixties with acute or convalescent COVID-19.

J is TRBJ2-3 and V is TRBV7-3, with D perhaps TRBD2 (6 bases). This CDR3 region has 14 residues. Per the germline V gene, CDR1 is SGHTA and CDR2 is FQGTGA. Trimming cost V 2 bases and J 2 bases, with 8 bases left between them. The CDR3 region has the DNA TGTGCCAGCAGCTTAGGGACTCCCACAGATACGCAGTATTTT. Protein: CASSLGTPTDTQYF.

There are a few counts of this clone. The chain is built from TRBV2 and TRBJ2-1; possible D gene TRBD2, 6 bases. V dropped 6 bases and J dropped 0 bases, with 15 bases sitting between them. The germline gives CDR1 SNHLY, CDR2 FYNNEI. The CDR3 is made up of 16 amino acids. CDR3 loop: CASREGRVVSYNEQFF. The DNA of the CDR3 is TGTGCCAGCAGGGAGGGCCGGGTGGTCTCCTACAATGAGCAGTTCTTC. The entire variable domain, with the rest obtained from reference TRBV2 and TRBJ2-1, is as follows: EPEVTQTPSHQVTQMGQEVILRCVPISNHLYFYWYRQILGQKVEFLVSFYNNEISEKSEIFDDQFSVERPDGSNFTLKIRSTKLEDSAMYFCASREGRVVSYNEQFFGPGTRLTVL.

The V and J genes are TRBV5-6 and TRBJ1-3; 9 nucleotides align to TRBD1. Germline assignment: CDR1 SGHDT and CDR2 YYEEEE. After removal of 2 bases from V and 0 bases from J, the junction contained 6 bases not matched to a gene. The CDR3 totals 17 residues. The CDR3 sequence: CASSLWTGVSSGNTIYF. In DNA, the CDR3 is TGTGCCAGCAGCTTATGGACAGGGGTTAGCTCTGGAAACACCATATATTTT.

The CDR3 loop reads CATSREQGAREQYF. CDR3 DNA sequence: TGTGCCACCAGCAGAGAACAGGGGGCGCGGGAGCAGTACTTC. The gene calls are TRBV15 and TRBJ2-7; TRBD1 matches 9 bases. V lost 0 bases and J lost 7; bases outside the gene matches: 4. Germline V lookup: CDR1 LNHNV, CDR2 YYDKDF (reference sequence). The CDR3 totals 14 residues.

The chain uses TRBV3-1 (or the pseudogene TRBV3-2) and TRBJ2-1; TRBD1 agrees at 10 bases. The CDR3 length is 16 residues. J lost 6 bases, V lost 5 bases, and 10 bases had no gene match. Per the germline V gene, CDR1 is LGHDT and CDR2 is YNNKEL (reference sequence). This CDR3 is CASSYPGTGVRNEQFF. In nucleotides, the CDR3 is TGTGCCAGCAGCTATCCCGGGACAGGGGTTCGCAATGAGCAGTTCTTC.

The CDR3 is CASREGQRTDTQYF. The CDR3 bases are TGTGCCAGCAGGGAGGGACAGCGCACAGATACGCAGTATTTT. This chain uses TRBV5-4 with TRBJ2-3, with a possible D match to TRBD1 (7 bases). The CDR3 has 14 residues. Germline-derived CDR1 and CDR2 are SGHNT and YYREEE (reference sequence). Between the trimmed V and J ends, which lost 5 bases and 1 base, there was a span of 11 bases.

Worth noting for this clone: This sample includes further DNA sequences coding for the same CDR3. The chain employs TRBV24-1 and TRBJ2-2; 7 bases are a match to TRBD1. CDR3 length: 16 amino acids. Germline V gene sequence: CDR1 KGHDR, CDR2 SFDVKD. V was clipped by 5 bases and J by 8 bases; unmatched bases: 13. DNA of the CDR3: TGTGCCACCAGTGTCTCCTCCGGGACAGCTTATGGGGAGCTGTTTTTT. It encodes CATSVSSGTAYGELFF.

This chain joins TRBV15 and TRBJ1-1; D is undetermined. The CDR3 is made up of 14 amino acids. The V gene's germline CDR1 is LNHNV and CDR2 YYDKDF (reference sequence). V lost 2 bases, J lost 5 bases, and 12 bases lay in between. The CDR3 DNA reads TGTGCCACCAGCAGAACACGGACGGGGACTGAAGCTTTCTTT. This codes for CATSRTRTGTEAFF.

This clone was seen only once. V usage is TRBV29-1 and J usage is TRBJ2-1, with D possibly being TRBD1 (6 bases). Germline CDR1 is SQVTM and CDR2 is ANQGSEA. This CDR3 is built from 14 residues. The germline V and J ends were trimmed by 4 bases and 3 bases, with 13 bases remaining between them. For the CDR3, the DNA is TGCAGCGTTGTACAGGGAAGTTACTACAATGAGCAGTTCTTC. It yields the protein CSVVQGSYYNEQFF.

The chain uses TRBV29-1 and TRBJ2-6; no clear D gene. V gave up 7 bases and J gave up 1 base, with 5 bases separating them. CDR1 SQVTM and CDR2 ANQGSEA come from the germline V gene. The CDR3 runs 12 residues. The CDR3 is CSASSGANVLTF. CDR3 nucleotide sequence: TGCAGCGCCTCGTCTGGGGCCAACGTCCTGACTTTC.

V is TRBV18 and J is TRBJ2-7, with 9 bases aligning to TRBD2. The CDR3 is made up of 16 amino acids. Germline CDR1 KGHSH, CDR2 LQKENI. Trimming took 0 bases from V and 0 from J; bases not matched to a gene: 3. The CDR3 DNA sequence: TGTGCCAGCTCACCACCGAGCGGGAGGACCTCCTACGAGCAGTACTTC. Its protein is CASSPPSGRTSYEQYF. The full variable domain, completed using reference TRBV18 and TRBJ2-7, is NAGVMQNPRHLVRRRGQEARLRCSPMKGHSHVYWYRQLPEEGLKFMVYLQKENIIDESGMPKERFSAEFPKEGPSILRIQQVVRGDSAAYFCASSPPSGRTSYEQYFGPGTRLTVT.

The chain is built from TRBV11-2 and TRBJ2-7, with no clear D. V gave up 2 bases and J gave up 3 bases, with 8 bases separating them. The CDR3 is 13 residues long. From germline, CDR1 is SGHAT and CDR2 FQNNGV. The CDR3 DNA sequence: TGTGCCAGCAGCTTAATTCCGAGCTACGAGCAGTACTTC. Protein: CASSLIPSYEQYF.

This clone was observed once. This CDR3 reads CATSSREGASKNIQYF. The DNA for the CDR3 is TGTGCCACCTCTTCACGAGAGGGGGCATCCAAAAACATTCAGTACTTC. The V call is TRBV24-1, the J call TRBJ2-4; 7 bases match TRBD1. This CDR3 is 16 amino acids long. Germline V CDR1 and CDR2: KGHDR, SFDVKD. V was pared by 9 bases and J by 2 bases, with 12 bases of the junction left unmatched.

CDR3 loop: CASSQEVNSGVYNEQFF. DNA of the CDR3: TGTGCCAGCAGCCAAGAAGTTAATAGCGGAGTATACAATGAGCAGTTCTTC. The chain employs TRBV4-2 and TRBJ2-1, with D perhaps matching TRBD2 (6 bases). The CDR3 has 17 amino acids. Deletions cut 0 bases from V and 4 bases from J, with 16 bases between. Germline V lookup: CDR1 LGHNA, CDR2 YNFKEQ.

J is TRBJ1-2 and V is TRBV6-2 or TRBV6-3; D gene uncertain. Per germline, CDR1 MNHEY and CDR2 SVGEGT. The CDR3 is 15 residues long. V lost 0 bases and J 6 bases, leaving 14 bases between the germline ends. The CDR3 is CASSYSWVREDGYTF. Here the CDR3 DNA reads TGTGCCAGCAGTTACTCGTGGGTCCGGGAGGATGGCTACACCTTC.

This clone appeared a single time. This chain joins TRBV24-1 and TRBJ2-7; 15 bases align to TRBD2. V shed 5 bases, J shed 0 bases, and the junction held 4 bases outside the gene matches. CDR3 length: 17 amino acids. Germline CDR1 KGHDR, CDR2 SFDVKD. The CDR3 region is CATSVGTSGGPSYEQYF. As DNA, the CDR3 is TGTGCCACCAGTGTGGGGACTAGCGGGGGGCCCTCCTACGAGCAGTACTTC.

This clone occurred many times. The J gene is TRBJ2-1, the V gene TRBV4-3; D is perhaps TRBD1 (7 bases). The CDR3 runs to 15 residues. Germline values: CDR1 LGHNA, CDR2 YSLEER. Trimming removed 1 base from V and 6 bases from J, with 13 bases in between. The DNA of the CDR3 is TGCGCCAGCAGCCAAGTCAGGGGGGATATCAATGAGCAGTTCTTC. Protein product: CASSQVRGDINEQFF.

This clone was counted a few times. This chain joins TRBV11-1 and TRBJ2-3, with a possible D match to TRBD1 (6 bases). Germline-derived CDR1 and CDR2 are SGHAT and FQDESV (reference sequence). The CDR3 consists of 15 residues. V was cut by 1 base and J by 2 bases, with 10 bases left in between. This chain's CDR3 is CASSLDGQNTDTQYF. The CDR3, as DNA: TGTGCCAGCAGCTTAGACGGACAGAACACAGATACGCAGTATTTT.

The chain has TRBV2 and TRBJ2-3; 9 bases are shared with TRBD2. After removal of 8 bases from V and 4 bases from J, the junction contained 7 bases not matched to a gene. From germline, CDR1 is SNHLY and CDR2 FYNNEI. This CDR3 spans 14 amino acids. CDR3 sequence: CASASGTSPDTQYF. The DNA for the CDR3 is TGTGCCAGCGCATCCGGGACTAGCCCAGATACGCAGTATTTT.

The V gene is TRBV27, the J gene TRBJ2-5, with 7 bases lining up with TRBD1. Losses at the gene ends were 10 bases for V and 0 bases for J; bases not matched to a gene: 8. Germline CDR1 reads MNHEY; CDR2 reads SMNVEV (reference sequence). This CDR3 region has 14 residues. The CDR3 reads CATADRSHQETQYF. The CDR3 DNA is TGTGCCACCGCGGACAGGAGCCACCAAGAGACCCAGTACTTC.

V gene TRBV5-4 combines with J gene TRBJ1-1, with 8 bases matching TRBD1. Trimming cost V 5 bases and J 5 bases; bases outside gene matches: 8. Per the germline V gene, CDR1 is SGHNT and CDR2 is YYREEE (reference sequence). This CDR3 has 14 residues. DNA of the CDR3: TGTGCCAGCAGGCAGCAGGGGGCGCGGACTGAAGCTTTCTTT. This encodes CASRQQGARTEAFF.